The present TCR beta chain was sequenced within a study of shared clonotypes between healthy human individuals. Study at large: Donors were a couple of women and a few men aged 18 to 49.

This table comes from immunoSEQ multiplex PCR, and its TCRdb copy is limited to in-frame clones, with some not included. This sample has around 1.9 million clones, with roughly 91% found just once. This CDR3 comprises 15 residues. The V and J ends lost 5 bases and 3 bases respectively, with 17 bases between them. The germline V gene has CDR1 SGHVS and CDR2 FQNEAQ. The naive CD8 fraction comprised CD45RO-negative cells positively selected for CCR7 and excluded terminally differentiated effector memory CD45RA+ cells. The chain employs TRBV7-8 and TRBJ2-7, with D possibly being TRBD2 (6 bases). Material: naive CD8+ T cells from PBMCs. This sequence was found in a man between 18 and 29 years old in good health. Some clones in this sample may be carry-over from other donors' samples. The CDR3 DNA sequence: TGTGCCAGCAGCCCCTCCGGGACTCCTTTCTACGAGCAGTACTTC. Translated: CASSPSGTPFYEQYF. Variable domain in full (rest from reference TRBV7-8 and TRBJ2-7): GAGVSQSPRYKVAKRGQDVALRCDPISGHVSLFWYQQALGQGPEFLTYFQNEAQLDKSGLPSDRFFAERPEGSVSTLKIQRTQQEDSAVYLCASSPSGTPFYEQYFGPGTRLTVT.